This T cell receptor beta chain was sequenced in a study of spatial heterogeneity in lung cancer. Study at large: The approximately 78 donors had untreated early-stage non-small cell lung cancer. At a median of around two years after resection, follow-up PBMC samples were sequenced when available. Each distinct TCR and UMI combination averaged more than ten appearances in raw reads.

TCR cDNA molecules each carried a unique molecular identifier. TCRdb fed the 5' RACE reads into MiXCR, producing one record per CDR3 protein. The sample yields around 120,000 distinct CDR3 sequences, 10% to 15% seen once. The germline V gene has CDR1 KGHDR and CDR2 SFDVKD. CDR3 size: 12 residues. V lost 5 bases, J lost 5 bases, and 9 bases lay in between. Documented time point: blood at routine non-recurrence follow-up after resection. Frozen PBMC, nontumor lung or tumor provided whole RNA, which was sequenced unsorted. This clonotype was counted ten times or more. The input for sequencing was PBMCs, taken at follow-up. The origin of this receptor is a male donor with early-stage non-small cell lung cancer. J is TRBJ2-7 and V is TRBV24-1, with a possible D match to TRBD2 (6 bases). The CDR3 coding sequence is TGTGCCACCAGTGGCGGGACTGACGAGCAGTACTTC. Protein sequence: CATSGGTDEQYF.